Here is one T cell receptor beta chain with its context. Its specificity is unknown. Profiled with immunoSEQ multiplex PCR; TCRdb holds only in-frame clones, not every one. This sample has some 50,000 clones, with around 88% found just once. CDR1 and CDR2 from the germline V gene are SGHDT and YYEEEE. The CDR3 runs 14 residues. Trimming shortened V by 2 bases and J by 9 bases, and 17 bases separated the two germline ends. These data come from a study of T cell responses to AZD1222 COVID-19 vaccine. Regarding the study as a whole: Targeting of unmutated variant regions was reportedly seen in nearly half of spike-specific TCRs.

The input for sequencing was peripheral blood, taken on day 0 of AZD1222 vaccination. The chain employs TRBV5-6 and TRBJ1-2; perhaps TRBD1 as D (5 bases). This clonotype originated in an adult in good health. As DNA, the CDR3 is TGTGCCAGCAGCTTCAAGGGACCCGGGAGTAGCTACACCTTC. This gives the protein CASSFKGPGSSYTF.